This T cell receptor beta chain derives from a study of spatial heterogeneity in lung cancer. MiXCR, run by TCRdb on the 5' RACE reads, gives a single entry per CDR3 protein. The sample carries approximately 82,000 distinct CDR3 sequences, over 9.5% recorded once. The time point here: sample taken at primary tumor resection. Material for sequencing was whole RNA from tumor, nontumor lung or frozen PBMC, left unsorted. This CDR3 contains 14 residues. The chain combines TRBV21-1 with TRBJ2-7; the listed D gene, TRBD1, was not tested against the DNA. TRBV21-1 has pseudogene status. Sequencing used PBMCs, obtained at surgery. The TCR originated in a male donor with early-stage non-small cell lung cancer. Here the CDR3 reads CASSFRDRGCEQYF. The CDR3 DNA reads TGTGCCAGCAGCTTCCGGGACAGGGGTTGCGAGCAGTACTTC.